A selection of T cell receptor beta chains follows, all from one sample in a study of T-cell reconstitution after alpha-beta-depleted transplantation in children. TCRdb re-analysed the PCR reads in MiXCR, keeping a single row per CDR3 protein. The top ten hold 10% to 11% of the sample, which has 250,000 to 400,000 distinct CDR3 sequences, around 25% seen once. The source material was PBMCs, mostly from graft donor cells, sampled 180 days after TCRalphabeta/CD19-depleted stem cell transplant. The source of these receptors is a male patient under 18 who had a stem cell transplant for acute lymphoblastic leukemia, so the T cells may come from the graft donor. Both conserved end residues are part of each CDR3. The D gene is left open where the match is weak. Clone size is stated in some rows and not others, as once, few, many or a class when expanded.

abundance	j_gene	v_gene	d_gene	CDR3aa	CDR3nt
few	TRBJ1-5	TRBV18	TRBD1	CASSPPGTGVNQPQHF	TGTGCCAGCTCACCACCAGGGACAGGGGTCAATCAGCCCCAGCATTTT
-	TRBJ2-2	TRBV18	-	CASVPLRETGELFF	TGTGCCAGCGTTCCGTTAAGGGAGACCGGGGAGCTGTTTTTT
-	TRBJ1-2	TRBV5-1	-	CASSYIRQDYGYTF	TGCGCCAGCAGCTATATCCGACAGGACTATGGCTACACCTTC
-	TRBJ2-3	TRBV7-8	-	CASSPGRGFLTDTQYF	TGTGCCAGCAGCCCAGGGAGGGGGTTCTTGACAGATACGCAGTATTTT
few	TRBJ1-4	TRBV25-1	TRBD1	CASSLLSGGGLFF	TGTGCCAGCAGTCTACTGTCAGGGGGTGGGCTGTTTTTT
many	TRBJ1-5	TRBV10-3	-	CAISGGSQPQHF	TGTGCCATCAGCGGGGGGAGCCAGCCCCAGCATTTT
-	TRBJ1-6	TRBV9	-	CASSVANSPLHF	TGTGCCAGCAGCGTAGCTAATTCACCCCTCCACTTT
-	TRBJ2-7	TRBV6-1	-	CASGVGDGITPYEQYF	TGTGCCAGTGGGGTAGGGGATGGGATAACCCCCTACGAGCAGTACTTC
-	TRBJ2-1	TRBV5-6	TRBD2	CASSLMRVGGRNEQFF	TGTGCCAGCAGCTTGATGAGGGTTGGCGGGAGGAATGAGCAGTTCTTC
-	TRBJ2-5	TRBV5-1	-	CASSRWTEETQYF	TGCGCCAGCAGCCGATGGACCGAAGAGACCCAGTACTTC
-	TRBJ1-2	TRBV30	-	CAWSVGLTYGYTF	TGTGCCTGGAGTGTAGGGCTTACCTATGGCTACACCTTC
-	TRBJ2-7	TRBV28	-	CASSLSWGEQYF	TGTGCCAGCAGTTTATCGTGGGGGGAGCAGTACTTC
-	TRBJ2-7	TRBV5-1	TRBD1	CASSLAQGYRGAYEQYF	TGCGCCAGCAGCTTGGCACAGGGGTATCGTGGAGCCTACGAGCAGTACTTC
-	TRBJ2-7	TRBV5-1	-	CASSSFPQRYEQYF	TGCGCCAGCAGTTCTTTTCCTCAGCGGTACGAGCAGTACTTC
few	TRBJ2-3	TRBV5-4	-	CASSVLKADTQYF	TGTGCCAGCAGCGTCTTAAAGGCAGATACGCAGTATTTT
few	TRBJ1-2	TRBV2	-	CASILGRFYGYTF	-
few	TRBJ2-5	TRBV5-1	TRBD2	CASSSHWLLAGKETQYF	TGCGCCAGCAGCTCCCACTGGTTACTAGCGGGAAAAGAGACCCAGTACTTC
few	TRBJ2-7	TRBV5-1	TRBD2	CASSLWSGTGGYEQYF	TGCGCCAGCAGCTTGTGGAGCGGTACGGGGGGCTACGAGCAGTACTTC
few	TRBJ1-1	TRBV5-1	-	CASSFVATRLDTEAFF	TGCGCCAGCAGCTTCGTCGCGACCCGCCTGGACACTGAAGCTTTCTTT
-	TRBJ2-7	TRBV7-8	-	CASSWGPLYF	TGTGCCAGCAGCTGGGGGCCCCTGTACTTC
few	TRBJ2-7	TRBV4-1	TRBD1	CASRPGQGIYEQYF	TGCGCCAGCAGACCGGGACAGGGGATATACGAGCAGTACTTC
-	TRBJ2-4	TRBV6-1	TRBD1	CASSAKGAAKNIQYF	TGTGCCAGCAGCGCTAAGGGGGCGGCCAAAAACATTCAGTACTTC
-	TRBJ2-3	TRBV29-1	TRBD2	CSVETSGGTDTQYF	TGCAGCGTTGAGACTAGCGGGGGCACAGATACGCAGTATTTT
few	TRBJ2-7	TRBV20-1	TRBD2	CSAPTGTTYYEQYF	TGCAGTGCCCCAACCGGGACTACCTACTACGAGCAGTACTTC
few	TRBJ2-5	TRBV10-3	TRBD2	CAIRGGTSGQETQYF	TGTGCCATCAGGGGGGGGACTAGCGGCCAAGAGACCCAGTACTTC
-	TRBJ1-2	TRBV24-1	-	CATSDLQVGHGYTF	TGTGCCACCAGTGATTTGCAAGTGGGGCACGGCTACACCTTC
-	TRBJ1-2	TRBV6-4	-	CASSDSGTWPYGYTF	TGTGCCAGCAGTGACTCAGGCACCTGGCCGTATGGCTACACCTTC
few	TRBJ2-1	TRBV20-1	TRBD2	CSTPGLAGKNEQFF	TGCAGTACCCCGGGACTAGCGGGAAAAAATGAGCAGTTCTTC
few	TRBJ1-4	TRBV29-1	-	CSVPAANEKLFF	TGCAGCGTCCCAGCGGCTAATGAAAAACTGTTTTTT
many	TRBJ2-1	TRBV10-1	TRBD2	CASSAGTSGAYNEQFF	TGCGCCAGCAGTGCGGGGACTAGCGGGGCCTACAATGAGCAGTTCTTC
-	TRBJ2-3	TRBV2	-	CASSRDSYTQYF	TGTGCCAGCAGCCGGGACTCCTATACGCAGTATTTT
-	TRBJ2-1	TRBV7-8	-	CASRPRIGFGTLGYNEQFF	TGTGCCAGCAGACCTAGAATAGGCTTCGGGACCCTCGGATACAATGAGCAGTTCTTC
-	TRBJ1-1	TRBV5-1	TRBD1	CASSLQGAWAFF	TGCGCCAGCAGCTTACAGGGGGCGTGGGCTTTCTTT
few	TRBJ1-2	TRBV6-5	-	CASSYSSSGSYGYTF	TGTGCCAGCAGTTACTCGAGTAGCGGATCCTATGGCTACACCTTC
-	TRBJ2-2	TRBV12-3/TRBV12-4	-	CASSLGKYIAGELFF	TGTGCCAGCAGTTTAGGAAAGTATATTGCCGGGGAGCTGTTTTTT
-	TRBJ2-3	TRBV5-1	-	CASSVQLQGGTDTQYF	TGCGCCAGCAGCGTCCAACTACAGGGGGGGACAGATACGCAGTATTTT
-	TRBJ1-2	TRBV3-1	-	CASSPGLSRNYGYTF	TGTGCCAGCAGCCCAGGCCTAAGCAGAAACTATGGCTACACCTTC